Following are 17 T cell receptor beta chains from one sample sequenced in a study of metastatic and nonmetastatic thyroid tumors. TCRdb re-analyzed the PCR reads through MiXCR. The data show about 3,500 clones, 35% to 45% seen once. The entire patient cohort was treatment-naive prior to thyroid surgery. The sequenced material came from adjacent normal tissue. These receptors were collected from a male donor with papillary thyroid cancer or a benign thyroid nodule (not recorded which). Some clones in this sample may be carry-over from other donors' samples.

The chain links TRBV18 to TRBJ2-7; 10 nucleotides match TRBD2. The CDR3 extends over 16 amino acids. J lost 0 bases, V lost 0 bases, and 2 bases had no gene match. Germline V gives CDR1 KGHSH, CDR2 LQKENI. This CDR3 is CASSPPLAGGSYEQYF. In DNA form, the CDR3 reads TGTGCCAGCTCACCACCCTTAGCGGGAGGCTCCTACGAGCAGTACTTC.

The rearrangement joins TRBV7-2 to TRBJ1-2, with no clear D. CDR3 length: 14 amino acids. Germline V gene data show CDR1 as SGHTA and CDR2 as FQGNSA. V dropped 0 bases and J dropped 8 bases, with 13 bases sitting between them. The CDR3: CASSLAGPTGGYTF. CDR3 nucleotide sequence: TGTGCCAGCAGCTTAGCAGGGCCCACGGGCGGCTACACCTTC.

This clone is medium-sized within its sample. J is TRBJ2-5 and V is TRBV5-1; TRBD2 matches 7 bases. Germline loops: CDR1 SGHRS, CDR2 YFSETQ. CDR3 length: 14 residues. V was clipped by 0 bases and J by 4 bases; unmatched bases: 3. The CDR3 region is CASSLGPGGETQYF. CDR3 coding DNA: TGCGCCAGCAGCTTGGGCCCGGGGGGAGAGACCCAGTACTTC. The variable domain in full, completed from reference TRBV5-1 and TRBJ2-5, reads KAGVTQTPRYLIKTRGQQVTLSCSPISGHRSVSWYQQTPGQGLQFLFEYFSETQRNKGNFPGRFSGRQFSNSRSEMNVSTLELGDSALYLCASSLGPGGETQYFGPGTRLLVL.

A few counts support this clone. The rearrangement joins TRBV19 to TRBJ2-7, with TRBD1 identical over 9 bases. There are 14 residues in the CDR3. Trimming took 3 bases from V and 4 from J; bases not matched to a gene: 4. Germline V gives CDR1 LNHDA, CDR2 SQIVND (reference sequence). CDR3 in amino acids: CASSIGTGRYEQYF. CDR3 in DNA: TGTGCCAGTAGTATTGGGACAGGGAGATACGAGCAGTACTTC.

This sequence joins TRBV28 and TRBJ2-6, with D possibly being TRBD1 or TRBD2 (5 bases each). The CDR3 has 18 residues. CDR1 is MDHEN, CDR2 SYDVKM, per germline. The germline V and J ends were trimmed by 3 bases and 0 bases, with 15 bases remaining between them. CDR3 sequence: CASSFHVGGGSGANVLTF. The DNA of the CDR3 is TGTGCCAGCAGTTTCCATGTTGGGGGTGGCTCTGGGGCCAACGTCCTGACTTTC.

CDR3 residues: CSARYRDYQETQYF. The DNA for the CDR3 is TGCAGTGCTAGATACCGGGACTACCAAGAGACCCAGTACTTC. The chain carries TRBV20-1 and TRBJ2-5; D is possibly TRBD2 (6 bases). V lost 2 bases and J 0 bases, leaving 10 bases between the germline ends. The CDR3 is made up of 14 amino acids. Germline assignment: CDR1 DFQATT and CDR2 SNEGSKA (reference sequence).

V is TRBV12-3 or TRBV12-4 and J is TRBJ2-1; 7 bases line up with TRBD1. V trimming: 5 bases; J trimming: 3 bases; junction bases outside the gene matches: 7. The CDR3 runs to 15 residues. CDR3 nucleotide sequence: TGTGCCAGCAGTCAGGGGGATGACTACTACAATGAGCAGTTCTTC. Amino acids: CASSQGDDYYNEQFF.

This clone is labeled as medium-sized. The chain combines TRBV5-1 with TRBJ2-3; no clear D gene. V was clipped by 2 bases and J by 5 bases, with 12 bases between them. CDR3 length: 14 residues. The germline V gene has CDR1 SGHRS and CDR2 YFSETQ. CDR3: CASSLDVAGDTQYF. The CDR3 bases are TGCGCCAGCAGCTTAGACGTCGCCGGAGATACGCAGTATTTT.

This chain joins TRBV27 and TRBJ2-2, with D unclear. V dropped 2 bases and J dropped 2 bases, with 6 bases sitting between them. The V gene's germline CDR1 is MNHEY and CDR2 SMNVEV (reference sequence). The CDR3 runs to 14 residues. CDR3 residues: CASSLMDNTGELFF. The DNA for the CDR3 is TGTGCCAGCAGTTTAATGGATAACACCGGGGAGCTGTTTTTT.

By share of the sample, this clone is large. V gene TRBV5-1 combines with J gene TRBJ1-2; no clear D gene. CDR3 size: 15 residues. Between the trimmed V and J ends, which lost 0 bases and 5 bases, there was a span of 14 bases. From germline, CDR1 is SGHRS and CDR2 YFSETQ. As DNA, the CDR3 is TGCGCCAGCAGCTTGGAATTGGCATCTTATTATGGCTACACCTTC. This encodes CASSLELASYYGYTF.

The CDR3 DNA follows: TGCGCCAGCAGGCCGGGACAGGGGTTCCACGAGCAGTACTTC. This gives the protein CASRPGQGFHEQYF. The chain uses TRBV5-1 and TRBJ2-7; TRBD1 agrees at 10 bases. The V gene end was trimmed by 5 bases and the J gene end by 5 bases; junction bases not matched to a gene: 7. The CDR3 length is 14 residues. Germline V CDR1 and CDR2: SGHRS, YFSETQ.

The chain uses TRBV5-1 and TRBJ2-7, with TRBD2 matching over 7 bases. The CDR3 contains 15 residues. Germline V gene data show CDR1 as SGHRS and CDR2 as YFSETQ. The V gene end was trimmed by 0 bases and the J gene end by 5 bases; junction bases not matched to a gene: 8. The CDR3 is CASSLDRGSIDEQYF. The CDR3, as DNA: TGCGCCAGCAGCTTGGATCGCGGGAGTATCGACGAGCAGTACTTC.

This chain links TRBV18 with TRBJ1-3; the D gene is possibly TRBD1 (5 bases). The CDR3 has 15 residues. V was trimmed by 5 bases and J by 4 bases, leaving 15 bases between them. The germline CDR1 and CDR2 sequences are KGHSH and LQKENI. The CDR3 spells CASSAGTAQGNTIYF. CDR3 nucleotides: TGTGCCAGCTCAGCGGGGACGGCCCAGGGAAACACCATATATTTT.

The chain recombines TRBV20-1 with TRBJ2-1, with 9 bases that match TRBD2. Germline CDR1 reads DFQATT; CDR2 reads SNEGSKA (reference sequence). V dropped 4 bases and J dropped 0; count of bases not matched to a gene: 1. This CDR3 has 14 residues. This chain's CDR3 is CSAISGSSYNEQFF. In DNA form, the CDR3 reads TGCAGTGCTATTAGCGGGAGCTCCTACAATGAGCAGTTCTTC.

In the case of this clone: The conserved final phenylalanine or tryptophan is absent from the CDR3, which likely points to a read error. The rearrangement uses TRBV20-1 and TRBJ2-6; TRBD1 is a possible D gene (6 bases). The CDR3 length is 14 residues. The V end lost 3 bases, the J end lost 10 bases, and 16 bases lay between the germline ends. Germline values: CDR1 DFQATT, CDR2 SNEGSKA (reference sequence). As DNA, the CDR3 is TGCAGTGCTAGGGGAAGGTCTGGGACAAACGTCCTGACTTTA. As protein: CSARGRSGTNVLTL.

A single count supports this clone. V is TRBV4-2 and J is TRBJ2-1; 13 bases match TRBD2. CDR1 is LGHNA and CDR2 is YNFKEQ in the germline V gene. With V trimmed by 3 bases and J by 10 bases, 9 bases remained unmatched. This CDR3 has 16 amino acids. The CDR3 DNA sequence: TGTGCCAGCAGCCAGGAGACTAGCGGGAGGAAGGGAGAGCAGTTCTTC. This gives the protein CASSQETSGRKGEQFF.

The chain combines TRBV6-1 with TRBJ2-1, with TRBD2 as a possible D gene (7 bases). This CDR3 spans 15 amino acids. Trimming took off 4 bases at V and 5 bases at J, with 15 bases between the two ends. The germline CDR1 and CDR2 sequences are MNHNS and SASEGT. The CDR3 sequence: CASSVWWGGHNEQFF. CDR3 bases: TGTGCCAGCAGTGTGTGGTGGGGGGGCCACAATGAGCAGTTCTTC.